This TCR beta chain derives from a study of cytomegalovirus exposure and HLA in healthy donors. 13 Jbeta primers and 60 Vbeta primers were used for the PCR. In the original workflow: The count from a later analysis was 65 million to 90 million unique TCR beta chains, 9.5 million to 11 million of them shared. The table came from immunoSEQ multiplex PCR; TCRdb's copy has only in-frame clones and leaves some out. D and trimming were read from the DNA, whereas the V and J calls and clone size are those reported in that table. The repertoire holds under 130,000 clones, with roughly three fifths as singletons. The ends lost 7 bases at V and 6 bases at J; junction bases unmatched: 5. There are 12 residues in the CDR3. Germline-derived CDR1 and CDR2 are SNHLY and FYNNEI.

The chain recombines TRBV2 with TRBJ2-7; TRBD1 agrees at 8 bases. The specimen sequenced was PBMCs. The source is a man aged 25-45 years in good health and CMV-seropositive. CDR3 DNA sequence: TGTGCCAGCACGGACAGGGTAACCGAGCAGTACTTC. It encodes CASTDRVTEQYF.